Listed below are T cell receptor beta chains from one sample, sequenced in a study of blood T cell repertoires in COVID-19. Only in-frame clones appear in the TCRdb table, and some are missing; sequencing was by immunoSEQ multiplex PCR. The sample has tens of thousands of clones, around 85% seen once. Source material: peripheral blood. The source is a man aged 70 or older with acute or convalescent COVID-19. CDR3s include the opening cysteine and the closing phenylalanine or tryptophan. Fields, in order: J gene, clone size, D gene, V gene, CDR3 DNA, CDR3 protein. A D gene is named only where the DNA matches it firmly. The listing skips clone size in some rows; elsewhere it reads once, few, many or a size class.

J gene: TRBJ1-1
clone size: .
D gene: .
V gene: TRBV4-1
CDR3 DNA: TGCGCCAGCAGCCAAGATCGCCACGAGGGCACTGAAGCTTTCTTT
CDR3 protein: CASSQDRHEGTEAFF

J gene: TRBJ2-2
clone size: .
D gene: TRBD2
V gene: TRBV10-1
CDR3 DNA: TGCGCCAGCAGTGGGACTAGCACCGGGGAGCTGTTTTTT
CDR3 protein: CASSGTSTGELFF

J gene: TRBJ1-5
clone size: .
D gene: TRBD1
V gene: TRBV7-8
CDR3 DNA: TGTGCCAGCAGTCCACAGGGGTTTGGTCAGCCCCAGCATTTT
CDR3 protein: CASSPQGFGQPQHF

J gene: TRBJ2-7
clone size: .
D gene: TRBD2
V gene: TRBV19
CDR3 DNA: TGTGCCAGTAGTATCGCCGGGACTACCTACGAGCAGTACTTC
CDR3 protein: CASSIAGTTYEQYF

J gene: TRBJ2-3
clone size: .
D gene: TRBD1
V gene: TRBV29-1
CDR3 DNA: TGCAGCGCTCCGGGACAGAGCACAGATACGCAGTATTTT
CDR3 protein: CSAPGQSTDTQYF

J gene: TRBJ1-2
clone size: .
D gene: .
V gene: TRBV6-1
CDR3 DNA: TGTGCCAGCAGTGAAGCTGCAGGACAAAACTATGGCTACACCTTC
CDR3 protein: CASSEAAGQNYGYTF

J gene: TRBJ1-1
clone size: .
D gene: .
V gene: TRBV9
CDR3 DNA: TGTGCCAGCAGCGTAGAACATATGAACACTGAAGCTTTCTTT
CDR3 protein: CASSVEHMNTEAFF

J gene: TRBJ2-7
clone size: few
D gene: .
V gene: TRBV5-6
CDR3 DNA: TGTGCCAGCAGCTTGGGGGCCCTTACAGGGAACGAGCAGTACTTC
CDR3 protein: CASSLGALTGNEQYF

J gene: TRBJ1-5
clone size: .
D gene: .
V gene: TRBV7-2
CDR3 DNA: TGTGCCAGCAGCTTAGCATTAGAGCAGCCCCAGCATTTT
CDR3 protein: CASSLALEQPQHF

J gene: TRBJ2-1
clone size: .
D gene: .
V gene: TRBV7-2
CDR3 DNA: TGTGCCAGCAGCCTTACAGGGTGGGGCTACAATGAGCAGTTCTTC
CDR3 protein: CASSLTGWGYNEQFF

J gene: TRBJ1-6
clone size: .
D gene: .
V gene: TRBV25-1
CDR3 DNA: TGTGCCAGCAGTGAAGGCTCACCCCTCCACTTT
CDR3 protein: CASSEGSPLHF

J gene: TRBJ2-5
clone size: .
D gene: TRBD2
V gene: TRBV5-1
CDR3 DNA: TGCGCCAGCAGCTTGCCCCCGGGGGGAGGTGGTGAGACCCAGTACTTC
CDR3 protein: CASSLPPGGGGETQYF

J gene: TRBJ1-3
clone size: .
D gene: .
V gene: TRBV3-1/TRBV3-2
CDR3 DNA: TGTGCCAGCAGCCACCGGGGTTCCTTCTCTGGAAACACCATATATTTT
CDR3 protein: CASSHRGSFSGNTIYF

J gene: TRBJ1-1
clone size: .
D gene: .
V gene: TRBV7-2
CDR3 DNA: TGTGCCAGCAGCTCCTCAGGGATGTTCAGGAACACTGAAGCTTTCTTT
CDR3 protein: CASSSSGMFRNTEAFF

J gene: TRBJ2-3
clone size: .
D gene: TRBD2
V gene: TRBV2
CDR3 DNA: TGTGCCAGCAGGGGAGAAGCGGGGGGCCGCACAGATACGCAGTATTTT
CDR3 protein: CASRGEAGGRTDTQYF

J gene: TRBJ2-2
clone size: .
D gene: TRBD2
V gene: TRBV11-2
CDR3 DNA: TGTGCCAGCAGCTTATCAGCGGGGGCGTACACCGGGGAGCTGTTTTTT
CDR3 protein: CASSLSAGAYTGELFF